Shown below are 24 T cell receptor beta chains from a single sample sequenced in a study of T cell repertoires in cytomegalovirus infection (dated by TCRdb to the late 2010s). Read against the paper, the sample's treatment or condition label means: in vitro stimulation with specific CMV peptide epitopes to enrich CMV-specific T cells. TCRdb shows the sequencer as Illumina HiSeq 1500. TCRdb reprocessing: public reads trimmed at Q25 with fastp, clones called with MiXCR, in-frame beta chains kept. A single entry per CDR3 protein holds the most common genes and DNA from its merged rows. The sample table records under 200,000 distinct CDR3 sequences; less than 25% of these occur just once. Together, the top ten hold more than 25% of the sample. These receptors have no identified antigens. The sequencing here drew on CD8+ T cells from cultured PBMCs, taken from culture after CMV antigen stimulation. The receptors come from a human donor in good health (CMV status not recorded). Some clones in this sample may be carry-over from other donors' samples.

This clonotype came up a few times. The chain couples TRBV27 to TRBJ2-2, with D unresolved. Germline V gene data show CDR1 as MNHEY and CDR2 as SMNVEV (reference sequence). CDR3 length: 15 amino acids. Deletions cut 3 bases from V and 4 bases from J, with 12 bases between. The CDR3 region is CASSFSGPGTGELFF. The CDR3 DNA is TGTGCCAGCAGTTTCTCCGGGCCTGGCACCGGGGAGCTGTTTTTT.

The chain couples TRBV7-2 to TRBJ1-1; 10 bases align to TRBD1. Trimming at V came to 11 bases and at J to 4 bases, leaving 4 bases not matched to a gene. Germline loops: CDR1 SGHTA, CDR2 FQGNSA. The CDR3 sequence is 12 residues long. In DNA form, the CDR3 reads TGTGCCTCCCGACAGGGGGCCACTGAAGCTTTCTTT. This sequence encodes CASRQGATEAFF.

CDR3 loop: CASSLPVPFQETQYF. In DNA, the CDR3 is TGTGCCAGCAGTTTACCGGTACCCTTCCAAGAGACCCAGTACTTC. The V gene is TRBV28, the J gene TRBJ2-5; D remains ambiguous. This CDR3 comprises 15 residues. Trimming pared 2 bases from V and 1 base from J, leaving 11 bases between. CDR1 is MDHEN, CDR2 SYDVKM, per germline.

This chain links TRBV12-5 with TRBJ1-1; D unresolved. The CDR3 extends over 14 amino acids. CDR1 and CDR2 from the germline V gene are LGHNT and FRNRAP. The ends were cut back, 5 bases at V and 3 bases at J, with 13 bases in the middle. The CDR3 loop reads CASGNWVRDTEAFF. The CDR3 nucleotides are TGTGCTAGTGGTAACTGGGTACGGGACACTGAAGCTTTCTTT. Variable domain in full (rest from reference TRBV12-5 and TRBJ1-1): DARVTQTPRHKVTEMGQEVTMRCQPILGHNTVFWYRQTMMQGLELLAYFRNRAPLDDSGMPKDRFSAEMPDATLATLKIQPSEPRDSAVYFCASGNWVRDTEAFFGQGTRLTVV.

This clonotype was seen many times. V and J are TRBV7-2 and TRBJ1-5; tentative D call: TRBD1 (5 bases). CDR1 is SGHTA, CDR2 FQGNSA, per germline. The CDR3 has 16 residues. V was pared by 5 bases and J by 0 bases, with 14 bases between. CDR3 in amino acids: CASSPGLGVSNQPQHF. As DNA, the CDR3 is TGTGCCAGCAGCCCCGGGCTGGGGGTTAGCAATCAGCCCCAGCATTTT.

The chain combines TRBV7-8 with TRBJ1-4, with 9 bases aligning to TRBD1. The CDR3 is made up of 12 amino acids. The V segment lost 4 bases and the J segment 12 bases; nucleotides outside the gene matches: 3. Germline CDR1 is SGHVS and CDR2 is FQNEAQ. The CDR3 protein is CASSSGTGQLFF. The CDR3 region has the DNA TGTGCCAGCAGCTCCGGGACAGGGCAACTGTTTTTT. Full variable domain (remainder filled in from reference TRBV7-8 and TRBJ1-4): GAGVSQSPRYKVAKRGQDVALRCDPISGHVSLFWYQQALGQGPEFLTYFQNEAQLDKSGLPSDRFFAERPEGSVSTLKIQRTQQEDSAVYLCASSSGTGQLFFGSGTQLSVL.

A few counts support this clonotype. The chain recombines TRBV6-1 with TRBJ2-5, with 8 bases matching TRBD1. Germline V gene sequence: CDR1 MNHNS, CDR2 SASEGT. The ends lost 5 bases at V and 1 base at J; junction bases unmatched: 9. The CDR3 runs 16 residues. As DNA, the CDR3 is TGTGCCAGCAGTTCTGAGACAGGGGCCTTCCAAGAGACCCAGTACTTC. It specifies CASSSETGAFQETQYF.

This clonotype was recorded many times. The chain links TRBV6-2 or TRBV6-3 to TRBJ2-1; D gene ambiguous. CDR1 is MNHEY, CDR2 SVGEGT, per germline. V lost 6 bases and J 3 bases, leaving 3 bases between the germline ends. There are 11 residues in the CDR3. CDR3 sequence reads: CASRGYNEQFF. The CDR3 DNA reads as TGTGCCAGCAGAGGCTACAATGAGCAGTTCTTC.

The rearrangement joins TRBV6-2 or TRBV6-3 to TRBJ2-3; 9 bases are shared with TRBD1. The CDR3 sequence is 15 residues long. CDR1 and CDR2 from the germline V gene are MNHEY and SVGEGT. The trim removed 6 bases at V and 4 bases at J, leaving 8 bases unmatched. CDR3 sequence: CASRHTGGWPDTQYF. DNA for the CDR3: TGTGCCAGCAGACATACAGGGGGCTGGCCAGATACGCAGTATTTT.

This chain connects TRBV14 to TRBJ2-2, with TRBD1 matching over 9 bases. Germline-derived CDR1 and CDR2 are SGHDN and FVKESK. V shed 3 bases, J shed 2 bases, and the junction held 13 bases outside the gene matches. This CDR3 contains 19 residues. The CDR3 protein is CASSQLTGTGKFNTGELFF. DNA of the CDR3: TGTGCCAGCAGCCAGCTCACCGGGACAGGGAAATTCAACACCGGGGAGCTGTTTTTT.

This clonotype was found a few times. The rearrangement links TRBV6-2 or TRBV6-3 to TRBJ2-3, with a tentative D call TRBD1 (5 bases). Looked up from germline, CDR1 is MNHEY and CDR2 is SVGEGT. The CDR3 length is 18 residues. V shed 0 bases and J shed 6 bases, with 22 bases lying between them. CDR3 DNA sequence: TGTGCCAGCAGTTACTCGACTCGGCAAGGGGATGCTGGGGATACGCAGTATTTT. Its protein product is CASSYSTRQGDAGDTQYF.

The V call is TRBV5-6, the J call TRBJ2-7; D is possibly TRBD2 (5 bases). CDR1 is SGHDT and CDR2 is YYEEEE in the germline V gene. The CDR3 totals 14 residues. With 4 bases removed from V and 0 bases from J, the gap between germline ends came to 11 bases. CDR3 DNA: TGTGCCAGCAGCCCGGGATTTAACTCCTACGAGCAGTACTTC. It translates to CASSPGFNSYEQYF. Together with reference TRBV5-6 and TRBJ2-7, the CDR3 gives the full variable domain: DAGVTQSPTHLIKTRGQQVTLRCSPKSGHDTVSWYQQALGQGPQFIFQYYEEEERQRGNFPDRFSGHQFPNYSSELNVNALLLGDSALYLCASSPGFNSYEQYFGPGTRLTVT.

This clonotype has more than one count but fewer than ten. The J gene is TRBJ1-1, the V gene TRBV7-9; D gene uncertain. The germline V and J ends were trimmed by 1 base and 3 bases, with 9 bases remaining between them. The CDR3 is 14 residues long. Looked up from germline, CDR1 is SEHNR and CDR2 is FQNEAQ (reference sequence). CDR3 DNA: TGTGCCAGCAGCTTAGTAAGCAAGGACACTGAAGCTTTCTTT. Amino acids: CASSLVSKDTEAFF.

This clonotype showed up just a few times. This rearrangement joins TRBV7-9 to TRBJ2-1, with D possibly matching TRBD1 (6 bases). V was clipped by 6 bases and J by 9 bases, with 18 bases between them. Per germline, CDR1 SEHNR and CDR2 FQNEAQ (reference sequence). The CDR3 runs to 14 residues. In DNA, the CDR3 is TGTGCCAGCAGATTTCCAGGGGAATCAAGTGAGCAGTTCTTC. Protein product: CASRFPGESSEQFF.

The chain joins TRBV7-8 to TRBJ2-1; 8 bases agree with TRBD1. The CDR3 is 15 residues long. Germline lookup yields CDR1 SGHVS and CDR2 FQNEAQ. J was trimmed by 4 bases and V by 2 bases; bases with no gene match: 4. This CDR3 is CASSLMQGAYNEQFF. The DNA for the CDR3 is TGTGCCAGCAGCTTAATGCAGGGGGCATACAATGAGCAGTTCTTC.

This clonotype was seen a few times. Here the CDR3 reads CASRYGGSNQPQHF. In DNA, the CDR3 is TGTGCCAGCAGATACGGGGGGAGCAATCAGCCCCAGCATTTT. The chain employs TRBV7-2 and TRBJ1-5; perhaps TRBD1 as D (5 bases). V lost 6 bases and J lost 1, with 10 bases in between. In germline, CDR1 is SGHTA, CDR2 FQGNSA. CDR3 length equals 14 residues.

This chain joins TRBV7-2 and TRBJ1-3, with D hard to call. V was cut by 2 bases and J by 2 bases, with 1 base left in between. The V gene's germline CDR1 is SGHTA and CDR2 FQGNSA. The CDR3 is 12 amino acids. The CDR3 spells CASSLPGNTIYF. The CDR3 DNA sequence: TGTGCCAGCAGCTTACCTGGAAACACCATATATTTT.

This clonotype has at least ten counts. The chain combines TRBV7-7 with TRBJ1-2, with D perhaps matching TRBD1 (5 bases). The CDR3 contains 13 residues. The germline CDR1 and CDR2 sequences are SSHAT and FNYEAQ (reference sequence). V was pared by 5 bases and J by 4 bases, with 11 bases between. CDR3 loop: CASSTGLIYGYTF. The CDR3 region has the DNA TGTGCCAGCAGCACGGGACTGATCTATGGCTACACCTTC. The whole variable domain, filled in from reference TRBV7-7 and TRBJ1-2, reads GAGVSQSPRYKVTKRGQDVTLRCDPISSHATLYWYQQALGQGPEFLTYFNYEAQPDKSGLPSDRFSAERPEGSISTLTIQRTEQRDSAMYRCASSTGLIYGYTFGSGTRLTVV.

This clonotype was seen more than once but under ten times. The rearrangement uses TRBV12-3 or TRBV12-4 and TRBJ2-1; no clear D gene. Trimming took 8 bases from V and 10 from J, leaving 9 bases between them. The CDR3 totals 10 residues. The DNA of the CDR3 is TGTGCCAGCTCCGGACCCGAGCAGTTCTTC. This translates into CASSGPEQFF.

V and J are TRBV12-3 or TRBV12-4 and TRBJ1-5; D is unclear. V lost 5 bases, J lost 5 bases, and 22 bases lay in between. The CDR3 has 17 residues. As DNA, the CDR3 is TGTGCCAGCAGTCGATCGGGGATAAGACGGTTCGATCAGCCCCAGCATTTT. The encoded protein is CASSRSGIRRFDQPQHF.

This clonotype showed up just a few times. J is TRBJ2-3 and V is TRBV27; 7 bases are a match to TRBD1. Unmatched junction bases numbered 9, after V lost 4 bases and J lost 2 bases. The CDR3 spans 16 residues. CDR1 MNHEY and CDR2 SMNVEV come from the germline V gene (reference sequence). The CDR3 is CASSSRAGGPTDTQYF. The CDR3 nucleotides read TGTGCCAGCAGTTCTCGGGCAGGGGGTCCCACAGATACGCAGTATTTT.

This chain links TRBV7-3 with TRBJ2-3; D is perhaps TRBD2 (6 bases). CDR1 and CDR2 from the germline V gene are SGHTA and FQGTGA. Trimming took off 2 bases at V and 4 bases at J, with 7 bases between the two ends. This CDR3 contains 13 residues. The CDR3 DNA is TGTGCCAGCAGCTTAGGGGGGTCAGATACGCAGTATTTT. This sequence encodes CASSLGGSDTQYF.

This clonotype has a handful of counts. V gene TRBV7-9 combines with J gene TRBJ1-5, with unresolved D. Per the germline V gene, CDR1 is SEHNR and CDR2 is FQNEAQ (reference sequence). Trimming stripped 5 bases from V and 0 bases from J, with 20 bases between. The CDR3 spans 18 residues. The CDR3 region has the DNA TGTGCCAGCAGCCAAAGTCGGCCAGAAAAATATAGCAATCAGCCCCAGCATTTT. It translates to CASSQSRPEKYSNQPQHF.

The chain carries TRBV12-3 or TRBV12-4 and TRBJ1-4; 9 bases align to TRBD1. V was pared by 3 bases and J by 4 bases, with 6 bases of the junction left unmatched. This CDR3 spans 16 amino acids. In DNA form, the CDR3 reads TGTGCCAGCAGTTTTGGGACAGGGCGGAGTAATGAAAAACTGTTTTTT. This sequence encodes CASSFGTGRSNEKLFF.